A single T cell receptor beta chain is shown here with its context. The data are from a study of T cells after yellow fever vaccination. Production of TCR cDNA was by 5'RACE template switching, which also added a universal primer site and UMIs. TCRdb passed the 5' RACE reads through MiXCR, listing each CDR3 protein once. The table shows 500,000 to 550,000 distinct CDR3 sequences, with around a fifth occurring only once. The CDR3 consists of 11 residues. The germline V and J ends were trimmed by 0 bases and 6 bases, with 5 bases remaining between them. Germline assignment: CDR1 GTSNPN and CDR2 SVGIG (reference sequence).

The chain combines TRBV30 with TRBJ1-1; D is unresolved. Sequencing was performed on PBMCs, taken about 21 days after the first yellow fever vaccination. The sequence derives from a man aged 18 to 30 who received the YFV17D yellow fever vaccine. The CDR3 nucleotides are TGTGCCTGGAGTGTACAGTCTGAAGCTTTCTTT. Protein: CAWSVQSEAFF.